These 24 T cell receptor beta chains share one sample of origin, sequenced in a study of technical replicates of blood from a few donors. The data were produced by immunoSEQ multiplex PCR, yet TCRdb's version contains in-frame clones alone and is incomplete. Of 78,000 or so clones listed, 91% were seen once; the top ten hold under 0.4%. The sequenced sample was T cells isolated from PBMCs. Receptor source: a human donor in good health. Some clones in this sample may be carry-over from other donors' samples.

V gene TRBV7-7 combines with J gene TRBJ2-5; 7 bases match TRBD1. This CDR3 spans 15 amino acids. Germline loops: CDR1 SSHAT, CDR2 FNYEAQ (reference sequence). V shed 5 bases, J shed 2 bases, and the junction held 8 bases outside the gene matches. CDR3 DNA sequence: TGTGCCAGCAGCAAAGGGACAGTAGGACAAGAGACCCAGTACTTC. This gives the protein CASSKGTVGQETQYF.

CDR3 amino acids: CATSNLDRGYAEAFF. The CDR3 bases are TGTGCCACCAGCAACCTGGACAGGGGATATGCTGAAGCTTTCTTT. This chain joins TRBV15 and TRBJ1-1, with 9 bases lining up with TRBD1. V lost 4 bases to trimming and J lost 6 bases; unmatched junction nucleotides: 9. CDR1 and CDR2 (germline): LNHNV, YYDKDF (reference sequence). There are 15 residues in the CDR3.

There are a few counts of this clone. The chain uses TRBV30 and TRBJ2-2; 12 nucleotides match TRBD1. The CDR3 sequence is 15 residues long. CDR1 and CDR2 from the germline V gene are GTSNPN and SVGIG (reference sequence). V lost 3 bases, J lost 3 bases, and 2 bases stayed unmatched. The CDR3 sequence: CAWRGQGADTGELFF. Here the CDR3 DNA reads TGTGCCTGGAGGGGACAGGGGGCAGACACCGGGGAGCTGTTTTTT.

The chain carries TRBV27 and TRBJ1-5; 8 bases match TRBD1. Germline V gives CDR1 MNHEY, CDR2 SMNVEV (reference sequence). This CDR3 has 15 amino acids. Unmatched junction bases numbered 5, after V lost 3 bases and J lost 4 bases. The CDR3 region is CASSLVGQGNQPQHF. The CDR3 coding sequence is TGTGCCAGCAGTTTGGTTGGACAGGGTAATCAGCCCCAGCATTTT.

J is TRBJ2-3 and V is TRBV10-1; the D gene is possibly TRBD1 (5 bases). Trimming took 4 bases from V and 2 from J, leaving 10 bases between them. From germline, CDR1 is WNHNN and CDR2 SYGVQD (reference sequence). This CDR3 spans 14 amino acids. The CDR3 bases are TGCGCCAGCAGTGCGGACACCCTCACAGATACGCAGTATTTT. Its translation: CASSADTLTDTQYF.

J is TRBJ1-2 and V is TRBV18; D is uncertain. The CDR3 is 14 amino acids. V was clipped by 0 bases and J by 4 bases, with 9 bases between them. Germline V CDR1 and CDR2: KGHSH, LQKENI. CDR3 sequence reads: CASSPPEVPYGYTF. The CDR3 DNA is TGTGCCAGCTCACCACCAGAGGTCCCCTATGGCTACACCTTC.

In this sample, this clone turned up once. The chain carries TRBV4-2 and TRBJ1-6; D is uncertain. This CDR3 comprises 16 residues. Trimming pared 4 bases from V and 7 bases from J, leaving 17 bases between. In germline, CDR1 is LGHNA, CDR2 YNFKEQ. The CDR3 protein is CASSLDTARRNSPLHF. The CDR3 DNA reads TGTGCCAGCAGCCTAGACACCGCGCGGAGGAATTCACCCCTCCACTTT.

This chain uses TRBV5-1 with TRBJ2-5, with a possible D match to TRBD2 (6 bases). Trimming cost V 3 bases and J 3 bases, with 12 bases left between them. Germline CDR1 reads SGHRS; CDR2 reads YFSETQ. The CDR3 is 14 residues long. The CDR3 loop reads CASSSGEGKETQYF. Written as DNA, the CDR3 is TGCGCCAGCAGCTCGGGGGAAGGAAAAGAGACCCAGTACTTC.

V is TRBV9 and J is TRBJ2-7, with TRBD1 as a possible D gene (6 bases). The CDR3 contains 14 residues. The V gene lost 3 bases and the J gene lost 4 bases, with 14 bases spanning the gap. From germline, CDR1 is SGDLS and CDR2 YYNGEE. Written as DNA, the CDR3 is TGTGCCAGCAGCGCCGGACAGATGGAGTACGAGCAGTACTTC. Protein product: CASSAGQMEYEQYF.

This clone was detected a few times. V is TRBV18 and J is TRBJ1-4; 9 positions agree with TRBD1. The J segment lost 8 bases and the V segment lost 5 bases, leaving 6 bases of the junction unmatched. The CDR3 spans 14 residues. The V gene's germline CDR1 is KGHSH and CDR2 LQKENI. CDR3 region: CASSFRQGDEKLFF. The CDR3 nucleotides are TGTGCCAGCTCATTCCGACAGGGGGACGAAAAACTGTTTTTT.

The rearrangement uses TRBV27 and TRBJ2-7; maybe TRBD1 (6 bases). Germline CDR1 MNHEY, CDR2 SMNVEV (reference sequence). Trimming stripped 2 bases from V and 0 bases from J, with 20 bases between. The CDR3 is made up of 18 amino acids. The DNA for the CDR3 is TGTGCCAGCAGTTTAAGGACAGCGAGCCATTCGTCCTCCTACGAGCAGTACTTC. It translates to CASSLRTASHSSSYEQYF.

CDR3 in amino acids: CASSQTSGSYNEQFF. In nucleotides, the CDR3 is TGTGCCAGCAGCCAGACTAGCGGGAGCTACAATGAGCAGTTCTTC. The rearrangement joins TRBV9 to TRBJ2-1; TRBD2 agrees at 12 bases. Germline V gene sequence: CDR1 SGDLS, CDR2 YYNGEE. The length of the CDR3 is 15 residues. With V trimmed by 4 bases and J by 3 bases, 2 bases remained unmatched.

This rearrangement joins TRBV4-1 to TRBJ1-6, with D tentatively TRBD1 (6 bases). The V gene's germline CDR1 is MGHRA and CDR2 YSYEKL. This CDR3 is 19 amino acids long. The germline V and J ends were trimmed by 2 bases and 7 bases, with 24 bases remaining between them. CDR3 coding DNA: TGCGCCAGCAGCCAAACCCTATCATTGGGGGCGAGTTGGAATTCACCCCTCCACTTT. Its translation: CASSQTLSLGASWNSPLHF.

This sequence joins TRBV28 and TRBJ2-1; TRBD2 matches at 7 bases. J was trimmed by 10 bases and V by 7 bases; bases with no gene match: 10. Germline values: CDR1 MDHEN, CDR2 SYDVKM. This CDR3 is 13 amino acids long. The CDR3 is CASTGLPQAEQFF. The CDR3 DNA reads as TGTGCCAGCACGGGACTACCGCAGGCGGAGCAGTTCTTC. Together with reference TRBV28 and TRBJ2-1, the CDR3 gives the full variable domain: DVKVTQSSRYLVKRTGEKVFLECVQDMDHENMFWYRQDPGLGLRLIYFSYDVKMKEKGDIPEGYSVSREKKERFSLILESASTNQTSMYLCASTGLPQAEQFFGPGTRLTVL.

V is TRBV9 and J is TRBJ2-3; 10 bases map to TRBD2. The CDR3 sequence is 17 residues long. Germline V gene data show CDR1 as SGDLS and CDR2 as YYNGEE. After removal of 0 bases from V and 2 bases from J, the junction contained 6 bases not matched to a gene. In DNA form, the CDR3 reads TGTGCCAGCAGCGTAGGGAGCGGGAGGGCCCCCACAGATACGCAGTATTTT. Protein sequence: CASSVGSGRAPTDTQYF.

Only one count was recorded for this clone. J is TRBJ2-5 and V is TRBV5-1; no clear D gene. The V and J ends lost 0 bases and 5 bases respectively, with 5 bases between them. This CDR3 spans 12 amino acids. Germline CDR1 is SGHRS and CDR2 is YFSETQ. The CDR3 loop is CASSLAMETQYF. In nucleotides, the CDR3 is TGCGCCAGCAGCTTGGCCATGGAGACCCAGTACTTC.

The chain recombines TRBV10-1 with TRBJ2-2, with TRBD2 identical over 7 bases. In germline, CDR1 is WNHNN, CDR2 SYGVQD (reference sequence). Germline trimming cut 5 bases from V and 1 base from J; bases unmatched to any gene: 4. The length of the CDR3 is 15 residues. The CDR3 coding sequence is TGCGCCAGCAGTCCCGGGAGGTTGAACACCGGGGAGCTGTTTTTT. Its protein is CASSPGRLNTGELFF.

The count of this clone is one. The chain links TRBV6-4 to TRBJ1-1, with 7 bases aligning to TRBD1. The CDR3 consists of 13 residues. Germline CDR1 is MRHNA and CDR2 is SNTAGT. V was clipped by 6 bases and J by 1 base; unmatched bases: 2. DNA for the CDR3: TGTGCCAGCAGCGGACAGGCGAACACTGAAGCTTTCTTT. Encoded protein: CASSGQANTEAFF.

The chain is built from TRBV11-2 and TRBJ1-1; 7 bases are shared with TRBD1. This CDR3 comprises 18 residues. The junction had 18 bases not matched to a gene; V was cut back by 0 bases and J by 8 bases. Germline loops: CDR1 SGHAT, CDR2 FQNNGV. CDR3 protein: CASSLERTHRRQGGEAFF. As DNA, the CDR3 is TGTGCCAGCAGCTTAGAACGCACCCACCGAAGGCAGGGGGGCGAAGCTTTCTTT.

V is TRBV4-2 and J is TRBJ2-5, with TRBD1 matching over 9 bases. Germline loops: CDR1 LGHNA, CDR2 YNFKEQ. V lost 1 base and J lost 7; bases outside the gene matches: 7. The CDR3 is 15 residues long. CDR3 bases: TGTGCCAGCAGCCAAGCGACAGGGGGAGGAGGGACCCAGTACTTC. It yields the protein CASSQATGGGGTQYF.

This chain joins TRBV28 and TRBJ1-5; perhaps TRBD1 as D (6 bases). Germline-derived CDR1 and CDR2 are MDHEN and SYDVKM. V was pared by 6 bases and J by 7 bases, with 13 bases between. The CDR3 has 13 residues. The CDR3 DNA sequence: TGTGCCAGCAGCTCCACAGGGATCCAGCCCCAGCATTTT. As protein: CASSSTGIQPQHF.

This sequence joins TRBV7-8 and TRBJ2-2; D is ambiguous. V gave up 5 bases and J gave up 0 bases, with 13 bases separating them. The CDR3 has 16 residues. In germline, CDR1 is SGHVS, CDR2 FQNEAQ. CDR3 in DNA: TGTGCCAGCAGCCCACGGGTCGTCCCGAACACCGGGGAGCTGTTTTTT. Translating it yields CASSPRVVPNTGELFF.

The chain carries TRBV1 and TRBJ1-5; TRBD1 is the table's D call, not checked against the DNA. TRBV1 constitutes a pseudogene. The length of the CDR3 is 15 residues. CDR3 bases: TGCACCAGCCCCCGAGAGAGGGGGAACAATCAGCCCCAGCATTTT. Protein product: CTSPRERGNNQPQHF.

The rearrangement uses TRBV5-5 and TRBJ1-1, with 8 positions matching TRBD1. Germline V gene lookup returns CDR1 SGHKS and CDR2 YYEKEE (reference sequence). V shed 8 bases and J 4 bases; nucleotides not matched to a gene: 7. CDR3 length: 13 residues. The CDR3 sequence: CASQGAQGTEAFF. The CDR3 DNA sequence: TGTGCCAGTCAGGGGGCGCAGGGCACTGAAGCTTTCTTT.